The 15 T cell receptor beta chains below come from one sample, sequenced in a study of CD8 T cells in ankylosing spondylitis. Via MiXCR, TCRdb re-called the 5' RACE reads, giving one row per CDR3 protein. The sample lists about 360,000 distinct CDR3 sequences; over 12% were seen once. Sequenced material: blood, either unsorted or a sorted T cell fraction (not recorded which). The source is a male donor with ankylosing spondylitis or in good health (not recorded which).

The rearrangement links TRBV5-1 to TRBJ2-7; TRBD1 matches 8 bases. The CDR3 runs 14 residues. Germline V gene data show CDR1 as SGHRS and CDR2 as YFSETQ. Germline trimming cut 5 bases from V and 6 bases from J; bases unmatched to any gene: 10. For the CDR3, the DNA is TGCGCCAGCAGTTGGATAGCAGGGGGCGGCGAGCAGTACTTC. Its protein is CASSWIAGGGEQYF.

This clonotype has more than one count but fewer than ten. V and J are TRBV7-9 and TRBJ2-3, with 9 positions matching TRBD1. Germline V gene sequence: CDR1 SEHNR, CDR2 FQNEAQ (reference sequence). Trimming took 5 bases from V and 12 from J; bases not matched to a gene: 12. The CDR3 contains 14 residues. CDR3 nucleotides: TGTGCCAGCAGCCGGGGAAGGGAGGGACAGGGCCAGTATTTT. This codes for CASSRGREGQGQYF.

This clonotype came up once. The rearrangement joins TRBV3-1 to TRBJ2-3; D is ambiguous. CDR3 length: 14 amino acids. Germline assignment: CDR1 LGHDT and CDR2 YNNKEL (reference sequence). The V end lost 3 bases, the J end lost 4 bases, and 11 bases lay between the germline ends. The CDR3 loop is CASSHQRPPDTQYF. CDR3 nucleotide sequence: TGTGCCAGCAGCCATCAGCGACCCCCAGATACGCAGTATTTT.

In this sample, this clonotype turned up a few times. CDR3 residues: CASQGLAEYNEQFF. The CDR3 DNA sequence: TGTGCCAGCCAAGGACTAGCAGAATACAATGAGCAGTTCTTC. The rearrangement uses TRBV12-3 or TRBV12-4 and TRBJ2-1, with 8 positions matching TRBD2. Trimming removed 8 bases from V and 4 bases from J; junction bases left unmatched: 7. CDR3 length: 14 amino acids.

This chain connects TRBV29-1 to TRBJ2-1; D is possibly TRBD1 or TRBD2 (6 bases each). The CDR3 has 16 amino acids. The germline V and J ends were trimmed by 6 bases and 5 bases, with 23 bases remaining between them. The V gene's germline CDR1 is SQVTM and CDR2 ANQGSEA. The CDR3 DNA follows: TGCAGCGTCGCCCGTCCCAGGGGAGGTCGGAACAATGAGCAGTTCTTC. Protein sequence: CSVARPRGGRNNEQFF.

This clonotype was seen a handful of times. V and J are TRBV7-2 and TRBJ1-1; 8 nucleotides line up with TRBD1. This CDR3 is 14 amino acids long. Germline CDR1 SGHTA, CDR2 FQGNSA. With V trimmed by 6 bases and J by 2 bases, 5 bases remained unmatched. Here the CDR3 reads CASRTGAHNTEAFF. The DNA for the CDR3 is TGTGCCAGCAGGACAGGGGCACATAACACTGAAGCTTTCTTT. Full variable domain (missing parts from reference TRBV7-2 and TRBJ1-1): GAGVSQSPSNKVTEKGKDVELRCDPISGHTALYWYRQSLGQGLEFLIYFQGNSAPDKSGLPSDRFSAERTGGSVSTLTIQRTQQEDSAVYLCASRTGAHNTEAFFGQGTRLTVV.

This clonotype was observed many times. The V call is TRBV29-1, the J call TRBJ2-1, with D unclear. The CDR3 contains 11 residues. Per the germline V gene, CDR1 is SQVTM and CDR2 is ANQGSEA. Trimming removed 3 bases at V and 5 bases at J, with 5 bases between. This chain's CDR3 is CSVEPNNEQFF. Here the CDR3 DNA reads TGCAGCGTTGAGCCCAACAATGAGCAGTTCTTC.

The chain is built from TRBV3-1 and TRBJ2-4; perhaps TRBD2 as D (6 bases). Germline CDR1 LGHDT, CDR2 YNNKEL (reference sequence). The CDR3 length is 11 residues. Trimming left V 4 bases short and J 8 bases short, with 6 bases between. CDR3 amino acids: CASSRGDIQYF. The CDR3 region has the DNA TGTGCCAGCAGCCGCGGGGACATTCAGTACTTC.

The chain uses TRBV18 and TRBJ2-5; D possibly matches TRBD1 or TRBD2 (5 bases each). The germline V and J ends were trimmed by 1 base and 2 bases, with 14 bases remaining between them. The CDR3 totals 16 residues. CDR1 and CDR2 (germline): KGHSH, LQKENI. CDR3 sequence: CASSPRSGTPQETQYF. In DNA, the CDR3 is TGTGCCAGCTCACCACGATCAGGGACCCCTCAAGAGACCCAGTACTTC.

This chain uses TRBV3-1 with TRBJ2-1, with TRBD2 identical over 15 bases. Germline-derived CDR1 and CDR2 are LGHDT and YNNKEL (reference sequence). The CDR3 loop spans 18 amino acids. The CDR3 nucleotides are TGTACCATCAGTTTAGGGACTAGCGGGAGGAGCTCCTACAATGAGCAGTTCTTC. It codes for CTISLGTSGRSSYNEQFF.

This clonotype appeared a few times. The V gene is TRBV20-1, the J gene TRBJ2-3, with 10 nucleotides matching TRBD2. J gave up 3 bases and V 1 base, and 10 bases lay outside the gene matches. CDR3 length equals 17 residues. Germline V gives CDR1 DFQATT, CDR2 SNEGSKA (reference sequence). The CDR3 protein is CSARATIGSGRTDTQYF. The CDR3, as DNA: TGCAGTGCTAGAGCAACTATTGGTAGCGGGAGGACAGATACGCAGTATTTT.

The gene calls are TRBV20-1 and TRBJ2-1; a weak D match, TRBD2 (5 bases). The ends were cut back, 6 bases at V and 1 base at J, with 10 bases in the middle. CDR1 and CDR2 from the germline V gene are DFQATT and SNEGSKA (reference sequence). The CDR3 totals 13 residues. The CDR3 DNA sequence: TGCAGTGCGGGCAGGAGGTCCTACAATGAGCAGTTCTTC. This sequence encodes CSAGRRSYNEQFF.

This clonotype was counted only a few times. J is TRBJ2-2 and V is TRBV29-1; a weak D match, TRBD2 (6 bases). Germline V gene sequence: CDR1 SQVTM, CDR2 ANQGSEA. Trimming took 7 bases from V and 1 from J, leaving 19 bases between them. The CDR3 has 16 residues. The CDR3 loop is CSARSSVLGNTGELFF. For the CDR3, the DNA is TGCAGCGCCCGGTCTAGCGTACTAGGGAACACCGGGGAGCTGTTTTTT.

The chain is built from TRBV30 and TRBJ1-6; D ambiguous. The CDR3 totals 14 residues. CDR1 GTSNPN and CDR2 SVGIG come from the germline V gene (reference sequence). Trimming removed 4 bases at V and 3 bases at J, with 10 bases between. This chain's CDR3 is CAWTGGSYNSPLHF. CDR3 sequence (DNA): TGTGCCTGGACCGGAGGCAGCTATAATTCACCCCTCCACTTT.

This clonotype appeared a few times. The chain recombines TRBV12-3 or TRBV12-4 with TRBJ1-2; unclear D gene. The CDR3 loop spans 12 amino acids. Trimming pared 6 bases from V and 2 bases from J, leaving 7 bases between. The CDR3 nucleotides read TGTGCCAGCAGCGCCCTAAACTATGGCTACACCTTC. This codes for CASSALNYGYTF.